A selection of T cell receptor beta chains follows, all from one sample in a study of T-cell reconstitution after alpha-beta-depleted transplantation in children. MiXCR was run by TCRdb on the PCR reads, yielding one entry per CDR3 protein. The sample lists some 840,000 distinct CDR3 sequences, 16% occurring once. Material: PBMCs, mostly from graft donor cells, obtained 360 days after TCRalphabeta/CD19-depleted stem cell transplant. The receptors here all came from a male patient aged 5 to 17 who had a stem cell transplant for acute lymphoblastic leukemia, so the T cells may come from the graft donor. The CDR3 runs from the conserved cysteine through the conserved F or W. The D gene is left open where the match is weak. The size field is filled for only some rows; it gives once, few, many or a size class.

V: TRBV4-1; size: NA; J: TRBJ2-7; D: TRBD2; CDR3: CASSYGTSGREQYF; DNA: TGCGCCAGCAGCTACGGGACTAGCGGGAGGGAGCAGTACTTC
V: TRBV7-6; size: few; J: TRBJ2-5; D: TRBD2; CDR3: CASSPMTSGIKTQYF; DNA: TGTGCCAGCAGCCCGATGACTAGCGGGATAAAGACCCAGTACTTC
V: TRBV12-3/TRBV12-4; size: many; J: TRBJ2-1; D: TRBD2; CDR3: CASSQLRTSCAF; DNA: TGTGCCAGCAGTCAGTTAAGGACTAGCTGTGCCTTC
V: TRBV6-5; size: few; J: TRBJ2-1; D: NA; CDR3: CASRTLLWGANEQFF; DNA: TGTGCCAGCAGAACCCTCTTATGGGGGGCCAATGAGCAGTTCTTC
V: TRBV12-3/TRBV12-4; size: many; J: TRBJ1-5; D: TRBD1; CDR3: CASSLVGGGRFQPQHF; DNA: TGTGCCAGCAGTTTAGTTGGAGGGGGCAGATTTCAGCCCCAGCATTTT
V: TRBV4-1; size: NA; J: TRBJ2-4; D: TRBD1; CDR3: CASSQTGEAKNIQYF; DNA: TGCGCCAGCAGCCAGACAGGGGAGGCCAAAAACATTCAGTACTTC
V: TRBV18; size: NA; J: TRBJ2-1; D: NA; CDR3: CASSLDRSNNEQFF; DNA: TGTGCCAGCTCACTGGACCGGTCCAACAATGAGCAGTTCTTC
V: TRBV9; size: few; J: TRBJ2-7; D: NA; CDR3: CASSVGGAPYEQYF; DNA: TGTGCCAGCAGCGTAGGGGGGGCCCCCTACGAGCAGTACTTC
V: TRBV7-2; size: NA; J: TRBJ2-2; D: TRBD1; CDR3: CASSPTGGYNTGELFF; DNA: TGTGCCAGCAGCCCGACAGGGGGCTATAACACCGGGGAGCTGTTTTTT
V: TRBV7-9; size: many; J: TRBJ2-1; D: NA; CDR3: CASSLMGLHEQFF; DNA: TGTGCCAGCAGCTTAATGGGGCTCCATGAGCAGTTCTTC
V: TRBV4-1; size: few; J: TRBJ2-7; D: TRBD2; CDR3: CASSHPLRQRGETYEQYF; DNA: TGCGCCAGCAGCCATCCCTTGAGGCAGCGGGGGGAGACCTACGAGCAGTACTTC
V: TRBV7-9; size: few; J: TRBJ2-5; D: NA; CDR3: CASREGPGTLSKNQYF; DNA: TGTGCCAGCAGGGAAGGCCCGGGGACCCTTTCCAAGAACCAGTACTTC
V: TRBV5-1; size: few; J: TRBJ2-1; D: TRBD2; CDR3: CASSLVAGSGEQFF; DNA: TGCGCCAGCAGCTTGGTAGCGGGAAGCGGTGAGCAGTTCTTC
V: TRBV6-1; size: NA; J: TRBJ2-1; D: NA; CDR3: CASSEAPRDEQFF; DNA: TGTGCCAGCAGTGAAGCGCCGAGAGATGAGCAGTTCTTC
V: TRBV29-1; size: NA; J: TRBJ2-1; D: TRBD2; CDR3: CSVGGTRWNEQFF; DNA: TGCAGCGTTGGGGGGACTAGATGGAATGAGCAGTTCTTC
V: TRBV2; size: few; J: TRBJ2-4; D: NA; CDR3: CASRATGTPKNIQYF; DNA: TGTGCCAGCAGAGCGACCGGGACACCCAAAAACATTCAGTACTTC
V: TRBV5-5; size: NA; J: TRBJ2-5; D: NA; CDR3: CASSSQGWGQETQYF; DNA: TGTGCCAGCAGCTCTCAGGGATGGGGCCAAGAGACCCAGTACTTC
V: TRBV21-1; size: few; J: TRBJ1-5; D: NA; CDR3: CASSNPTGQGYQPQHF; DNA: TGTGCCAGCAGCAACCCAACGGGACAGGGGTATCAGCCCCAGCATTTT
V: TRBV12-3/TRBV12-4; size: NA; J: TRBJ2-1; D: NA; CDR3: CASSPGRPRSYNEQFF; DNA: TGTGCCAGCAGTCCCGGTCGCCCTAGGTCCTACAATGAGCAGTTCTTC
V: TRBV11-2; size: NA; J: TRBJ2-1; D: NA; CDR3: CASRDWRDSYNEQFF; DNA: TGTGCCAGCAGGGACTGGAGGGACTCCTACAATGAGCAGTTCTTC
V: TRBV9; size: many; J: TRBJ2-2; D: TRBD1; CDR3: CASSGGGTENTGELFF; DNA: TGTGCCAGCAGCGGAGGTGGGACAGAGAACACCGGGGAGCTGTTTTTT
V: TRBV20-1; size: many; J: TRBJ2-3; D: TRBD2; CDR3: CSARELAGVSPDTQYF; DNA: TGCAGTGCTAGAGAGCTAGCGGGAGTGTCCCCAGATACGCAGTATTTT
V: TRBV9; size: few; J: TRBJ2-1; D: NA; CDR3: CASSVGQGTYNEQFF; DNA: TGTGCCAGCAGCGTAGGGCAGGGTACCTACAATGAGCAGTTCTTC
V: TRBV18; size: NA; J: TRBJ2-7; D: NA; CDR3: CASSPTGRWHEQYF; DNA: TGTGCCAGCTCACCTACAGGGAGGTGGCACGAGCAGTACTTC
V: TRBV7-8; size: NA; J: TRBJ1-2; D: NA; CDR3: CASSLLSGKSYGYTF; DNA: TGTGCCAGCAGCTTATTGTCAGGGAAGTCCTATGGCTACACCTTC
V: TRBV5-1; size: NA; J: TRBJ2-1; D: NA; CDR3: CASSWTAAQGNEQFF; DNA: TGCGCCAGCAGCTGGACAGCCGCCCAAGGCAATGAGCAGTTCTTC
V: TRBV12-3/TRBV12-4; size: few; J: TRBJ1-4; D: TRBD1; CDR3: CASRDYRDRNEKLFF; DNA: TGTGCCAGCAGGGATTACCGGGACAGAAATGAAAAACTGTTTTTT
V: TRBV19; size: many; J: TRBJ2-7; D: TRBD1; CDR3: CASSFGQASYEQYF; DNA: TGTGCCAGTAGTTTCGGACAGGCCTCCTACGAGCAGTACTTC
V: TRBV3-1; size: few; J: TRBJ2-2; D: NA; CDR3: CASSLTWGVYVGELFF; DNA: TGTGCCAGCAGCCTGACTTGGGGGGTTTATGTCGGGGAGCTGTTTTTT
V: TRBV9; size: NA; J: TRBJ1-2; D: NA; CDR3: CASSGGAPNTYGYTF; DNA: TGTGCCAGCAGCGGAGGAGCGCCTAATACGTATGGCTACACCTTC
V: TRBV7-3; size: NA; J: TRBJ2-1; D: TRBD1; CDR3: CASSYGTGYAHEQFF; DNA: TGTGCCAGCAGCTACGGGACAGGGTACGCACATGAGCAGTTCTTC
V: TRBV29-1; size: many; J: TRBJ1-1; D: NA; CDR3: CSVCWTANTEAFF; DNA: TGCAGCGTTTGTTGGACAGCTAACACTGAAGCTTTCTTT
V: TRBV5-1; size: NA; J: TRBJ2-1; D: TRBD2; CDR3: CASSLVVAGWEQFF; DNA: TGCGCCAGCAGCTTGGTGGTAGCGGGATGGGAGCAGTTCTTC
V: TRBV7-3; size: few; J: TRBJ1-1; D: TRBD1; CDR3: CASSLGYRGSNTEAFF; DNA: TGTGCCAGCAGCTTAGGATACAGGGGATCGAACACTGAAGCTTTCTTT
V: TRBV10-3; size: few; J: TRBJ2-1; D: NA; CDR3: CAISERGVGVNEQFF; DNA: TGTGCCATCAGTGAGAGAGGGGTCGGGGTAAACGAGCAGTTCTTC